These 20 T cell receptor beta chains came from one sample sequenced in a study of cytomegalovirus exposure and HLA in healthy donors. Researchers ran the PCR with 60 Vbeta and 13 Jbeta primers. Data came from immunoSEQ multiplex PCR; TCRdb stores just in-frame clones and leaves some out. The data show approximately 110,000 clones, 77% seen once. Source material: PBMCs. The receptor set was obtained from a woman aged 35 to 49 in good health and CMV-seropositive.

J is TRBJ2-5 and V is TRBV4-2; a weak D match, TRBD1 (6 bases). The germline V gene has CDR1 LGHNA and CDR2 YNFKEQ. The V and J ends lost 0 bases and 4 bases respectively, with 12 bases between them. The CDR3 totals 15 residues. Here the CDR3 reads CASSQDRQAGETQYF. The CDR3 DNA reads as TGTGCCAGCAGCCAAGATCGACAGGCGGGAGAGACCCAGTACTTC.

This rearrangement joins TRBV19 to TRBJ2-5; no firm D call. The CDR3 sequence is 13 residues long. CDR1 is LNHDA and CDR2 is SQIVND in the germline V gene (reference sequence). V dropped 3 bases and J dropped 6 bases, with 11 bases sitting between them. CDR3 nucleotide sequence: TGTGCCAGTAGTATCGAGATCAAAAAGACCCAGTACTTC. It is translated as CASSIEIKKTQYF.

CDR3 protein: CASGEISTDTQYF. The CDR3 DNA follows: TGTGCCAGCGGGGAGATAAGCACAGATACGCAGTATTTT. The rearrangement joins TRBV2 to TRBJ2-3; the D gene is possibly TRBD2 (5 bases). CDR3 size: 13 residues. Germline V lookup: CDR1 SNHLY, CDR2 FYNNEI. Trimming stripped 8 bases from V and 0 bases from J, with 9 bases between.

This chain connects TRBV30 to TRBJ2-7; TRBD1 agrees at 10 bases. The V and J ends lost 1 base and 0 bases, in that order; junction bases with no gene match: 3. Germline lookup yields CDR1 GTSNPN and CDR2 SVGIG (reference sequence). The CDR3 length is 15 residues. CDR3: CAWSEGQGSSYEQYF. CDR3 coding DNA: TGTGCCTGGAGTGAGGGACAGGGGAGCTCCTACGAGCAGTACTTC.

The J gene is TRBJ2-2, the V gene TRBV5-1; 10 nucleotides line up with TRBD2. CDR1 and CDR2 (germline): SGHRS, YFSETQ. V lost 5 bases to trimming and J lost 6 bases; unmatched junction nucleotides: 7. CDR3 size: 15 residues. The CDR3: CASRFLAGVPGELFF. CDR3 bases: TGCGCCAGCAGATTCCTAGCGGGAGTCCCCGGGGAGCTGTTTTTT.

V gene TRBV11-2 combines with J gene TRBJ2-3, with 7 bases identical to TRBD2. This CDR3 has 16 residues. Germline V lookup: CDR1 SGHAT, CDR2 FQNNGV. J gave up 0 bases and V 5 bases, and 8 bases lay outside the gene matches. For the CDR3, the DNA is TGTGCCAGCAGCGAGGGTGGGAGGGAAAGCACAGATACGCAGTATTTT. Amino acid sequence: CASSEGGRESTDTQYF.

V gene TRBV7-9 combines with J gene TRBJ1-4; 9 nucleotides align to TRBD1. V shed 2 bases, J shed 10 bases, and the junction held 8 bases outside the gene matches. CDR1 is SEHNR, CDR2 FQNEAQ, per germline (reference sequence). The CDR3 spans 15 residues. The CDR3 DNA follows: TGTGCCAGCAGCTTATTTCGGACAGGGGCGGGAAAACTGTTTTTT. Its translation is CASSLFRTGAGKLFF.

This sequence joins TRBV29-1 and TRBJ2-5; D is unresolved. Germline V lookup: CDR1 SQVTM, CDR2 ANQGSEA. The CDR3 is 11 residues long. Trimming cost V 6 bases and J 5 bases, with 10 bases left between them. CDR3: CSVGSWETQYF. In DNA, the CDR3 is TGCAGCGTGGGTAGCTGGGAGACCCAGTACTTC.

The CDR3 reads CASSQGRDRGSYEQYF. The DNA of the CDR3 is TGCGCCAGCAGCCAAGGGCGGGACAGGGGGTCCTACGAGCAGTACTTC. This chain joins TRBV4-1 and TRBJ2-7; TRBD1 agrees at 11 bases. J lost 1 base, V lost 1 base, and 3 bases had no gene match. The CDR3 sequence is 16 residues long. CDR1 is MGHRA and CDR2 is YSYEKL in the germline V gene.

This clone was recorded a few times. The DNA of the CDR3 is TGTGCCAGCAGTGAAGGGTCAGACTCTGGAAACACCATATATTTT. It is translated as CASSEGSDSGNTIYF. This rearrangement joins TRBV2 to TRBJ1-3, with unresolved D. The germline gives CDR1 SNHLY, CDR2 FYNNEI. V lost 1 base and J lost 0, with 7 bases in between. This CDR3 is 15 amino acids long.

This clone showed up just a few times. The rearrangement joins TRBV11-2 to TRBJ2-7, with TRBD2 matching 8 bases. Germline CDR1 reads SGHAT; CDR2 reads FQNNGV. The junction had 4 bases not matched to a gene; V was cut back by 3 bases and J by 3 bases. The CDR3 is made up of 14 amino acids. The DNA of the CDR3 is TGTGCCAGCAGCTTCGGGCTAGCGGGCTACGAGCAGTACTTC. Translating gives CASSFGLAGYEQYF. The full variable domain, with the rest looked up from reference TRBV11-2 and TRBJ2-7, is EAGVAQSPRYKIIEKRQSVAFWCNPISGHATLYWYQQILGQGPKLLIQFQNNGVVDDSQLPKDRFSAERLKGVDSTLKIQPAKLEDSAVYLCASSFGLAGYEQYFGPGTRLTVT.

V and J are TRBV5-4 and TRBJ1-2, with no clear D. The CDR3 runs 16 residues. Germline V CDR1 and CDR2: SGHNT, YYREEE (reference sequence). The ends were cut back, 4 bases at V and 0 bases at J, with 16 bases in the middle. CDR3 sequence (DNA): TGTGCCAGCAGCCCGGAGCGGCTCCTGGCTAACTATGGCTACACCTTC. It translates to CASSPERLLANYGYTF.

This chain connects TRBV5-1 to TRBJ2-6, with 7 bases matching TRBD2. The germline V gene encodes CDR1 SGHRS and CDR2 YFSETQ. The junction had 10 bases not matched to a gene; V was cut back by 6 bases and J by 1 base. The CDR3 consists of 17 residues. The CDR3 nucleotides are TGCGCCAGCATCCCTGTGCCGCGGGGGTCTGGGGCCAACGTCCTGACTTTC. Translating it yields CASIPVPRGSGANVLTF.

The chain couples TRBV9 to TRBJ1-5; TRBD1 might be the D (6 bases). The CDR3 totals 15 residues. Trimming removed 0 bases from V and 3 bases from J, with 10 bases in between. Germline lookup yields CDR1 SGDLS and CDR2 YYNGEE. The CDR3, as DNA: TGTGCCAGCAGCGTAGAGGGGGGGTACAATCAGCCCCAGCATTTT. Its protein product is CASSVEGGYNQPQHF.

The gene calls are TRBV6-1 and TRBJ1-6, with 8 bases aligning to TRBD1. Germline-derived CDR1 and CDR2 are MNHNS and SASEGT. There are 15 residues in the CDR3. V lost 1 base and J lost 10; bases outside the gene matches: 6. The chain's CDR3 is CASSEVQGAGSPLHF. Written as DNA, the CDR3 is TGTGCCAGCAGTGAAGTCCAGGGGGCTGGATCACCCCTCCACTTT.

This clone was observed a handful of times. CDR3 sequence reads: CASSGRSGSKTDTQYF. CDR3 bases: TGTGCCAGCAGCGGACGTAGCGGGAGCAAGACAGATACGCAGTATTTT. The V gene is TRBV11-3, the J gene TRBJ2-3; 9 bases are a match to TRBD2. Per germline, CDR1 SGHNT and CDR2 YENEEA. The length of the CDR3 is 16 residues. The trim removed 5 bases at V and 3 bases at J, leaving 9 bases unmatched. The variable domain in full, completed from reference TRBV11-3 and TRBJ2-3, reads EAGVVQSPRYKIIEKKQPVAFWCNPISGHNTLYWYLQNLGQGPELLIRYENEEAVDDSQLPKDRFSAERLKGVDSTLKIQPAELGDSAVYLCASSGRSGSKTDTQYFGPGTRLTVL.

The rearrangement uses TRBV2 and TRBJ2-4; perhaps TRBD2 as D (5 bases). Trimming left V 3 bases short and J 8 bases short, with 14 bases between. Per the germline V gene, CDR1 is SNHLY and CDR2 is FYNNEI. The length of the CDR3 is 14 residues. CDR3 sequence (DNA): TGTGCCAGCAGTGAGGTTCTAGCTTACCACATTCAGTACTTC. This encodes CASSEVLAYHIQYF.

The chain recombines TRBV5-1 with TRBJ1-1; the match to TRBD1 covers 8 bases. The CDR3 sequence is 15 residues long. The ends lost 0 bases at V and 1 base at J; junction bases unmatched: 2. Looked up from germline, CDR1 is SGHRS and CDR2 is YFSETQ. The CDR3, as DNA: TGCGCCAGCAGCTTGGCCGGGACAGGGAACACTGAAGCTTTCTTT. Amino acid sequence: CASSLAGTGNTEAFF.

The J gene is TRBJ2-5, the V gene TRBV5-8; the D is unclear. V lost 4 bases to trimming and J lost 1 base, with 14 bases between them. CDR3 length equals 15 residues. CDR1 is SGHTS and CDR2 is YDEGEE in the germline V gene. Here the CDR3 DNA reads TGTGCCAGCAGCCCGGGTCAGAAGACCCAAGAGACCCAGTACTTC. Translated, it gives CASSPGQKTQETQYF.

This chain joins TRBV13 and TRBJ2-3; TRBD2 matches 11 bases. This CDR3 region has 18 residues. Germline V gives CDR1 PRHDT, CDR2 FYEKMQ (reference sequence). V lost 5 bases to trimming and J lost 3 bases; unmatched junction nucleotides: 13. CDR3 loop: CASSESGTSGVPTDTQYF. CDR3 coding DNA: TGTGCCAGCAGCGAATCCGGGACTAGCGGAGTGCCTACAGATACGCAGTATTTT.